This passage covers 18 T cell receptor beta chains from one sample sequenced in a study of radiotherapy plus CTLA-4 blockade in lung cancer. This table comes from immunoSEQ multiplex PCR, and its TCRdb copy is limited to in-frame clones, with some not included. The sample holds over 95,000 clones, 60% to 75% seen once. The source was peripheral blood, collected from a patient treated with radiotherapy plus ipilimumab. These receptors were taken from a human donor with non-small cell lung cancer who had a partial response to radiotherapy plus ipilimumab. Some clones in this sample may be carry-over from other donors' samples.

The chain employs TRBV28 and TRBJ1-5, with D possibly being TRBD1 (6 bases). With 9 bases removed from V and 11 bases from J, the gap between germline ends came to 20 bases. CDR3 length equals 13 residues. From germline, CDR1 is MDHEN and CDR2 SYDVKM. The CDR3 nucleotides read TGTGCCAGGGGGGGGGCCCTTTTTCGGACCCAGCATTTT. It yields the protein CARGGALFRTQHF.

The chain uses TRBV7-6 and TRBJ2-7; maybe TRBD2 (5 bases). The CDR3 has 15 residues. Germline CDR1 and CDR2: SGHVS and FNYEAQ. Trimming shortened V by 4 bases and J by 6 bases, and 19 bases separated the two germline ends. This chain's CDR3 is CASSSSRAALGEQYF. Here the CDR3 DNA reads TGTGCCAGCAGCTCTAGCCGGGCTGCTCTCGGCGAGCAGTACTTC.

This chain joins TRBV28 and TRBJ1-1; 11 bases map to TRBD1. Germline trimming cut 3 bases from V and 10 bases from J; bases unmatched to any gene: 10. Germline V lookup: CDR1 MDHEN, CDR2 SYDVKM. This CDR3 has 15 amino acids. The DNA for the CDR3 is TGTGCCAGCAGTTTTTTGGGGACAGGGGGGTCGGTAGCTTTCTTT. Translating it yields CASSFLGTGGSVAFF.

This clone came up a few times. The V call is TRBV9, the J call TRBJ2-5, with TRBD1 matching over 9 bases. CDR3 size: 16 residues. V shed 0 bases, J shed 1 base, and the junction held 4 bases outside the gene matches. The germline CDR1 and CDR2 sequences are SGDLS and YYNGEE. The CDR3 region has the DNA TGTGCCAGCAGCGTAGGGGACAGGGTGGGCCAAGAGACCCAGTACTTC. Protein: CASSVGDRVGQETQYF.

The CDR3 here is CASQRQASYEQYF. The CDR3 DNA is TGTGCCAGCCAAAGGCAGGCCTCCTACGAGCAGTACTTC. This chain connects TRBV6-5 to TRBJ2-7; D is uncertain. Germline V gives CDR1 MNHEY, CDR2 SVGAGI. V was trimmed by 8 bases and J by 0 bases, leaving 11 bases between them. The CDR3 covers 13 residues.

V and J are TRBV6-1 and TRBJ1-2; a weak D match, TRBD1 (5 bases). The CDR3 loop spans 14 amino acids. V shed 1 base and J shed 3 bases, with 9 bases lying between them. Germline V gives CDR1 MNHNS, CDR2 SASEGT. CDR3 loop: CASSEVGGDYGYTF. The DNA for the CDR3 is TGTGCCAGCAGTGAAGTCGGGGGAGACTATGGCTACACCTTC.

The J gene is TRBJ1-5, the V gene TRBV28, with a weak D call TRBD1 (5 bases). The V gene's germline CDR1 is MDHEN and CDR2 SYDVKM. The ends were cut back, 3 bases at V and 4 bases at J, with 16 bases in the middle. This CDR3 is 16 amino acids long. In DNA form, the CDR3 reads TGTGCCAGCAGTTTCTCGGCGCGCGGGGCTAATCAGCCCCAGCATTTT. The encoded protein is CASSFSARGANQPQHF.

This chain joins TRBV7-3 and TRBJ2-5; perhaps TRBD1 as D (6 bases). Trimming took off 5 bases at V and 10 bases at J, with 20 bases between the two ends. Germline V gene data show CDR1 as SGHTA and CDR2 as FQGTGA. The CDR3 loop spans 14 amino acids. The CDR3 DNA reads TGTGCCAGCAGCCCAGGGGCAGCTCACGGGCTCCAGTACTTC. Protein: CASSPGAAHGLQYF. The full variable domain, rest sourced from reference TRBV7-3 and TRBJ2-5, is GAGVSQTPSNKVTEKGKYVELRCDPISGHTALYWYRQSLGQGPEFLIYFQGTGAADDSGLPNDRFFAVRPEGSVSTLKIQRTERGDSAVYLCASSPGAAHGLQYFGPGTRLLVL.

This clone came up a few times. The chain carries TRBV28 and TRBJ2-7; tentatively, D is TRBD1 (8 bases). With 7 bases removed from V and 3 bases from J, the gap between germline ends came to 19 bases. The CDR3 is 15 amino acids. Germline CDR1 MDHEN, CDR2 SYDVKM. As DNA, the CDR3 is TGTGCCAGCACCACAGGGGGGGTCTACCGCTACGAGCAGTACTTC. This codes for CASTTGGVYRYEQYF.

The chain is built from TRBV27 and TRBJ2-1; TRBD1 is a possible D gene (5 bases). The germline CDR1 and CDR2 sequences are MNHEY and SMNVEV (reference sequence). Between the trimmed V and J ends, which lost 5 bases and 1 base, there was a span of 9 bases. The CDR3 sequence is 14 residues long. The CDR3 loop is CASSVRDSYNEQFF. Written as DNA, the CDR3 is TGTGCCAGCAGTGTCAGGGATTCCTACAATGAGCAGTTCTTC.

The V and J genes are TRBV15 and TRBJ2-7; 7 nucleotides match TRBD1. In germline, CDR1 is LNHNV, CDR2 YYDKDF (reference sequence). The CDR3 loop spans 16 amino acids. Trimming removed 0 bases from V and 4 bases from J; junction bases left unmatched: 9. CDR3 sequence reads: CATSRDRDSILYEQYF. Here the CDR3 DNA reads TGTGCCACCAGCAGAGACCGGGACAGCATTCTATACGAGCAGTACTTC.

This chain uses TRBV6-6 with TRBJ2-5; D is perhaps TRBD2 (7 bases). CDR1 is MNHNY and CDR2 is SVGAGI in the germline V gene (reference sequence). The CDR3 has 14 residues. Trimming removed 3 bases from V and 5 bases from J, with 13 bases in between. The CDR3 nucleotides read TGTGCCAGCAGTTATTTTGGGGGGGCGGAGACCCAGTACTTC. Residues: CASSYFGGAETQYF.

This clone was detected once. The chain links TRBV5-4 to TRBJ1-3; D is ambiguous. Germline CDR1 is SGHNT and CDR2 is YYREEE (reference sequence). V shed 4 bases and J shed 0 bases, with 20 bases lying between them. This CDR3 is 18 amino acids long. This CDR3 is CASSPPAANFISGNTIYF. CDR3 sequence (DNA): TGTGCCAGCAGCCCCCCGGCGGCGAACTTTATCTCTGGAAACACCATATATTTT.

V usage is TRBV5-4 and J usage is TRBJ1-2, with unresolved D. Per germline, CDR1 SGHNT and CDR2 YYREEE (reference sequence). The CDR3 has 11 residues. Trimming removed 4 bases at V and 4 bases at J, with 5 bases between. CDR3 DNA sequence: TGTGCCAGCAGCCGGGGCTATGGCTACACCTTC. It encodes CASSRGYGYTF.

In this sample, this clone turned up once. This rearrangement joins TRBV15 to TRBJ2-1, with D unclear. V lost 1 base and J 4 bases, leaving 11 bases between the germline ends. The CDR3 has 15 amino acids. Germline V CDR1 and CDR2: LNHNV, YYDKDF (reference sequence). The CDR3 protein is CATSRAPSRYNEQFF. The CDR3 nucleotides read TGTGCCACCAGCAGAGCACCGAGCCGATACAATGAGCAGTTCTTC.

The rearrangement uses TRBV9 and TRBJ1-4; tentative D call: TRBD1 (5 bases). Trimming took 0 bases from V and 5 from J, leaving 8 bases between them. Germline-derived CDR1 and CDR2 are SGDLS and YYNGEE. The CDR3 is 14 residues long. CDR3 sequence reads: CASSVDRLNEKLFF. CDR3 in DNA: TGTGCCAGCAGCGTAGACAGGTTAAATGAAAAACTGTTTTTT.

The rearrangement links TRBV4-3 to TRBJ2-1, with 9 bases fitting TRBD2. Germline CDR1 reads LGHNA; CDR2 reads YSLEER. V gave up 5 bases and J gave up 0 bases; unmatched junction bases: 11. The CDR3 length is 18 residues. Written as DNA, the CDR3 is TGCGCCAGCAGCAAAAGCTGGGCGGGGGGGTCCTCCTACAATGAGCAGTTCTTC. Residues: CASSKSWAGGSSYNEQFF.

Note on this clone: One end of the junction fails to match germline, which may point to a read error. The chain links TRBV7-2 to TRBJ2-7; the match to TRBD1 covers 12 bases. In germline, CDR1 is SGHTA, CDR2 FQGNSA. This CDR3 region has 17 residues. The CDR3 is CASSLAPGQGAPHEQYF. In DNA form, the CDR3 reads TGTGCCAGCAGCCTAGCGCCGGGACAGGGGGCTCCCCACGAGCAGTACTTC.